Presented here are 13 T cell receptor beta chains from one specimen sequenced in a study of shared clonotypes between healthy human individuals. Assay: immunoSEQ multiplex PCR; the TCRdb copy retains only in-frame clones and omits some. The sample includes 2,500,000 or so clones, roughly nine tenths of them seen just once. Sequenced material: naive CD4+ T cells sorted from blood. Subset described: CD45RA+ positively selected. These receptors were obtained from a man aged 18-30 years in good health.

The rearrangement uses TRBV19 and TRBJ2-5; 13 positions match TRBD2. V was pared by 3 bases and J by 3 bases, with 16 bases of the junction left unmatched. CDR3 size: 20 residues. Germline V gives CDR1 LNHDA, CDR2 SQIVND (reference sequence). The CDR3 DNA is TGTGCCAGTAGTATTCGGGGACAGGCCGGGACTAGCGGGAAAGAAGAGACCCAGTACTTC. This translates into CASSIRGQAGTSGKEETQYF.

The chain couples TRBV25-1 to TRBJ2-1; 8 bases align to TRBD2. The CDR3 sequence is 16 residues long. Germline V gene data show CDR1 as MGHDK and CDR2 as SYGVNS. Trimming at V came to 1 base and at J to 4 bases, leaving 6 bases not matched to a gene. Here the CDR3 reads CASSESAGAEYNEQFF. The DNA for the CDR3 is TGTGCCAGCAGTGAATCAGCGGGAGCCGAATACAATGAGCAGTTCTTC.

V gene TRBV30 combines with J gene TRBJ2-2; 12 positions match TRBD2. Germline loops: CDR1 GTSNPN, CDR2 SVGIG (reference sequence). CDR3 length: 18 amino acids. The V and J ends lost 2 bases and 4 bases, in that order; junction bases with no gene match: 11. This CDR3 reads CAWSKGRLAGAGTGELFF. The CDR3 nucleotides are TGTGCCTGGAGTAAAGGGAGACTAGCGGGAGCAGGCACCGGGGAGCTGTTTTTT.

The chain carries TRBV15 and TRBJ2-3; possibly TRBD2 for D (5 bases). CDR3 length: 15 residues. Germline CDR1 and CDR2: LNHNV and YYDKDF (reference sequence). V lost 0 bases to trimming and J lost 2 bases, with 9 bases between them. CDR3 sequence reads: CATSRDPAVTDTQYF. CDR3 coding DNA: TGTGCCACCAGCAGAGATCCAGCGGTCACAGATACGCAGTATTTT.

The sample holds a few counts of this clone. At the DNA level, this CDR3 is encoded by other sequences in the same sample as well. The CDR3 is CSVVRGTEAFF. As DNA, the CDR3 is TGCAGCGTTGTGCGGGGCACTGAAGCTTTCTTT. V and J are TRBV29-1 and TRBJ1-1; D remains ambiguous. Germline lookup yields CDR1 SQVTM and CDR2 ANQGSEA. CDR3 length: 11 residues. Trimming removed 4 bases at V and 4 bases at J, with 7 bases between.

This clone was seen once. V and J are TRBV5-1 and TRBJ2-5; TRBD1 matches 9 bases. Per germline, CDR1 SGHRS and CDR2 YFSETQ. The CDR3 is made up of 15 amino acids. With 6 bases clipped from V and 5 bases from J, the junction kept 11 bases outside the gene matches. The CDR3 DNA reads as TGCGCCAGCAACCTAGTAACAGGGGGCGCGGAGACCCAGTACTTC. The encoded protein is CASNLVTGGAETQYF.

This chain uses TRBV7-2 with TRBJ2-2; tentatively, D is TRBD1 (6 bases). V was trimmed by 4 bases and J by 4 bases, leaving 10 bases between them. The germline V gene encodes CDR1 SGHTA and CDR2 FQGNSA. The CDR3 has 14 residues. The CDR3 DNA is TGTGCCAGCAGCTCTCAACAGGGCACCGGGGAGCTGTTTTTT. Translating gives CASSSQQGTGELFF.

The chain employs TRBV7-9 and TRBJ1-1; a possible D gene is TRBD1 (5 bases). This CDR3 is built from 14 residues. The germline V gene has CDR1 SEHNR and CDR2 FQNEAQ (reference sequence). Trimming pared 8 bases from V and 4 bases from J, leaving 17 bases between. The CDR3 coding sequence is TGTGCCAGCCAACGCAACCAGGGTTCCACTGAAGCTTTCTTT. This gives the protein CASQRNQGSTEAFF.

The chain carries TRBV7-9 and TRBJ2-3, with D perhaps matching TRBD1 (5 bases). Germline V gene data show CDR1 as SEHNR and CDR2 as FQNEAQ (reference sequence). Trimming shortened V by 1 base and J by 5 bases, and 13 bases separated the two germline ends. This CDR3 contains 15 residues. The CDR3 protein is CASSLGQGVQDTQYF. CDR3 nucleotide sequence: TGTGCCAGCAGCTTAGGTCAGGGCGTTCAAGATACGCAGTATTTT.

The chain combines TRBV18 with TRBJ2-5; 9 bases are shared with TRBD1. The end of the DNA fits TRBJ2-7 better, so the J call may be wrong. The CDR3 consists of 14 residues. Germline V gene sequence: CDR1 KGHSH, CDR2 LQKENI. The DNA of the CDR3 is TGTGCCAGCTCGCCTAGGACAGGGGATTACGAGCAGTACTTC. Protein: CASSPRTGDYEQYF.

The V and J genes are TRBV5-1 and TRBJ2-3; 10 bases match TRBD2. This CDR3 region has 17 residues. Looked up from germline, CDR1 is SGHRS and CDR2 is YFSETQ. V shed 0 bases and J 6 bases; nucleotides not matched to a gene: 10. The CDR3 coding sequence is TGCGCCAGCAGCTTGGGAGTAGCGGGAGGTCGCCTGGATACGCAGTATTTT. Its translation: CASSLGVAGGRLDTQYF. Together with reference TRBV5-1 and TRBJ2-3, the CDR3 gives the full variable domain: KAGVTQTPRYLIKTRGQQVTLSCSPISGHRSVSWYQQTPGQGLQFLFEYFSETQRNKGNFPGRFSGRQFSNSRSEMNVSTLELGDSALYLCASSLGVAGGRLDTQYFGPGTRLTVL.

V usage is TRBV5-1 and J usage is TRBJ1-2, with 10 bases that match TRBD1. V lost 1 base, J lost 8 bases, and 17 bases stayed unmatched. CDR1 SGHRS and CDR2 YFSETQ come from the germline V gene. The CDR3 sequence is 18 residues long. CDR3 in DNA: TGCGCCAGCAGCTTGCATTTTGACAGGGGGCCCTTGCCCCTGGGCTACACCTTC. It encodes CASSLHFDRGPLPLGYTF.

The gene calls are TRBV10-3 and TRBJ1-4; 7 bases are a match to TRBD1. CDR3 length equals 13 residues. The V and J ends lost 11 bases and 7 bases, in that order; junction bases with no gene match: 10. Germline CDR1 is ENHRY and CDR2 is SYGVKD. The CDR3 DNA follows: TGTGCCGCTTCAGGGGGTCTAGGTGAAAAACTGTTTTTT. This gives the protein CAASGGLGEKLFF.